One and the same sample provided the 20 T cell receptor beta chains below, sequenced in a study of cytomegalovirus exposure and HLA in healthy donors. The study ran its PCR with 60 Vbeta and 13 Jbeta primers. Profiling relied on immunoSEQ multiplex PCR, and the TCRdb table lists in-frame clones only, not all of them. The sample shows about 170,000 clones, approximately 75% of them seen only once. The material sequenced was PBMCs. These receptors came from a girl aged 10 to 17 in good health and CMV-seronegative.

This sequence joins TRBV4-1 and TRBJ1-1; D remains unclear. Trimming stripped 1 base from V and 1 base from J, with 10 bases between. The CDR3 is 15 residues long. Germline-derived CDR1 and CDR2 are MGHRA and YSYEKL. This CDR3 reads CASSQVERRNTEAFF. The CDR3 nucleotides read TGCGCCAGCAGCCAAGTGGAGCGGAGGAACACTGAAGCTTTCTTT.

This clone showed up just a few times. CDR3 sequence (DNA): TGCGCCAGCCGGGACAGCGCCTCCTACGAGCAGTACTTC. Protein product: CASRDSASYEQYF. This chain uses TRBV5-1 with TRBJ2-7; 7 nucleotides agree with TRBD1. The germline V gene has CDR1 SGHRS and CDR2 YFSETQ. The V segment lost 7 bases and the J segment 0 bases; nucleotides outside the gene matches: 4. The CDR3 loop spans 13 amino acids.

The chain has TRBV2 and TRBJ1-5, with 9 bases aligning to TRBD1. V lost 6 bases and J lost 5; bases outside the gene matches: 5. Germline CDR1 SNHLY, CDR2 FYNNEI. The CDR3 contains 14 residues. The CDR3 coding sequence is TGTGCCAGCAGCTCGGGACAGGGCCATCAGCCCCAGCATTTT. This gives the protein CASSSGQGHQPQHF.

The V call is TRBV6-6, the J call TRBJ2-7; D is ambiguous. The germline V gene encodes CDR1 MNHNY and CDR2 SVGAGI (reference sequence). The length of the CDR3 is 13 residues. Trimming shortened V by 7 bases and J by 4 bases, and 14 bases separated the two germline ends. CDR3: CASTPRSGYEQYF. CDR3 coding DNA: TGTGCCAGCACGCCTAGATCTGGGTACGAGCAGTACTTC.

The chain couples TRBV9 to TRBJ2-7; 7 bases align to TRBD2. J was trimmed by 5 bases and V by 0 bases; bases with no gene match: 5. The germline V gene has CDR1 SGDLS and CDR2 YYNGEE. This CDR3 is 14 amino acids long. Written as DNA, the CDR3 is TGTGCCAGCAGCGTAGGGACTAGTGGCAACGAGCAGTACTTC. Encoded protein: CASSVGTSGNEQYF.

This rearrangement joins TRBV27 to TRBJ1-1; D is possibly TRBD1 (6 bases). CDR1 and CDR2 from the germline V gene are MNHEY and SMNVEV (reference sequence). This CDR3 is built from 15 residues. V was pared by 6 bases and J by 3 bases, with 17 bases between. CDR3 sequence (DNA): TGTGCCAGCAGCGCCAGACACAGGGTGCACACTGAAGCTTTCTTT. Its translation is CASSARHRVHTEAFF.

This rearrangement joins TRBV5-1 to TRBJ1-2; D call uncertain. V was shortened by 5 bases and J by 5 bases, with 16 bases between the two germline ends. CDR3 length equals 14 residues. Germline CDR1 and CDR2: SGHRS and YFSETQ. Here the CDR3 reads CASRNRAGEYGYTF. The CDR3 region has the DNA TGCGCCAGCAGAAATCGGGCCGGGGAATATGGCTACACCTTC.

The chain employs TRBV5-1 and TRBJ2-3, with D perhaps matching TRBD2 (5 bases). Trimming left V 1 base short and J 2 bases short, with 17 bases between. The CDR3 loop spans 17 amino acids. The germline V gene encodes CDR1 SGHRS and CDR2 YFSETQ. Written as DNA, the CDR3 is TGCGCCAGCAGCTTGAAGACCAGCGGTCGGATCACAGATACGCAGTATTTT. Translating it yields CASSLKTSGRITDTQYF.

J is TRBJ2-5 and V is TRBV10-3, with 9 bases that match TRBD2. Germline assignment: CDR1 ENHRY and CDR2 SYGVKD. J gave up 3 bases and V 6 bases, and 17 bases lay outside the gene matches. CDR3 length: 18 amino acids. The CDR3 DNA reads TGTGCCATCAGGCCGGGACTAGCAACTACTCCAGGAAAAGAGACCCAGTACTTC. It specifies CAIRPGLATTPGKETQYF.

The V call is TRBV14, the J call TRBJ1-1; D is possibly TRBD1 (5 bases). CDR1 and CDR2 from the germline V gene are SGHDN and FVKESK. This CDR3 is 18 amino acids long. V was trimmed by 0 bases and J by 0 bases, leaving 17 bases between them. The CDR3 DNA follows: TGTGCCAGCAGCCAAGAGGGGGGAGCAGGGTTTATGAACACTGAAGCTTTCTTT. Amino acid sequence: CASSQEGGAGFMNTEAFF.

J is TRBJ1-2 and V is TRBV4-1, with D possibly matching TRBD1 (5 bases). In germline, CDR1 is MGHRA, CDR2 YSYEKL. This CDR3 contains 15 residues. The V end was cut by 5 bases, the J end by 14 bases, with 27 bases between. The CDR3 here is CASSSRGRPGSFATF. The CDR3 bases are TGCGCCAGCAGCTCGAGAGGGAGGCCAGGGAGCTTTGCGACCTTC.

The chain is built from TRBV6-6 and TRBJ2-1, with 8 bases lining up with TRBD2. Germline values: CDR1 MNHNY, CDR2 SVGAGI (reference sequence). CDR3 length equals 15 residues. J gave up 4 bases and V 4 bases, and 6 bases lay outside the gene matches. CDR3 bases: TGTGCCAGCAGTTCTAAGCGGGGGCCTTACAATGAGCAGTTCTTC. As protein: CASSSKRGPYNEQFF.

The CDR3 region has the DNA TGTGCCAGCAGCTCCACCCCCGGCAGCCAAAGGACCGGGGTAGATACGCAGTATTTT. It specifies CASSSTPGSQRTGVDTQYF. This sequence joins TRBV13 and TRBJ2-3, with a tentative D call TRBD2 (5 bases). V was cut by 4 bases and J by 5 bases, with 28 bases left in between. From germline, CDR1 is PRHDT and CDR2 FYEKMQ (reference sequence). This CDR3 comprises 19 residues.

The V and J genes are TRBV4-1 and TRBJ1-2, with D tentatively TRBD1 (6 bases). Germline V CDR1 and CDR2: MGHRA, YSYEKL. The length of the CDR3 is 17 residues. Trimming cost V 2 bases and J 8 bases, with 24 bases left between them. The CDR3 sequence is CASSQIPKRGRGDGYTF. CDR3 DNA: TGCGCCAGCAGCCAAATTCCGAAGAGGGGCAGGGGCGACGGCTACACCTTC.

The sample holds a few counts of this clone. The chain combines TRBV6-1 with TRBJ1-2; D ambiguous. Germline V gene data show CDR1 as MNHNS and CDR2 as SASEGT. Trimming cost V 7 bases and J 0 bases, with 12 bases left between them. CDR3 size: 14 residues. This CDR3 reads CASMPYSANYGYTF. The CDR3 coding sequence is TGTGCCAGCATGCCCTATTCGGCTAACTATGGCTACACCTTC.

This clone was recorded a few times. The chain has TRBV9 and TRBJ1-5, with D unresolved. There are 15 residues in the CDR3. Trimming cost V 3 bases and J 0 bases, with 10 bases left between them. The germline V gene has CDR1 SGDLS and CDR2 YYNGEE. Here the CDR3 DNA reads TGTGCCAGCAGCGGAACAGTGGATAGCAATCAGCCCCAGCATTTT. Translating gives CASSGTVDSNQPQHF.

This clone showed up just a few times. Here the CDR3 reads CSVERHFSYNEQFF. For the CDR3, the DNA is TGCAGCGTTGAGAGGCACTTCTCCTACAATGAGCAGTTCTTC. The chain employs TRBV29-1 and TRBJ2-1; D remains unclear. CDR1 is SQVTM, CDR2 ANQGSEA, per germline. Between the trimmed V and J ends, which lost 3 bases and 0 bases, there was a span of 9 bases. This CDR3 has 14 amino acids.

The J gene is TRBJ1-1, the V gene TRBV4-1; no reliable D call. In germline, CDR1 is MGHRA, CDR2 YSYEKL. CDR3 length: 14 amino acids. Trimming left V 0 bases short and J 4 bases short, with 9 bases between. The CDR3 reads CASSQDRGSTEAFF. CDR3 in DNA: TGCGCCAGCAGCCAAGATCGGGGTAGCACTGAAGCTTTCTTT.

V usage is TRBV9 and J usage is TRBJ1-1, with D tentatively TRBD1 (5 bases). The CDR3 spans 16 residues. V gave up 4 bases and J gave up 3 bases, with 19 bases separating them. The germline CDR1 and CDR2 sequences are SGDLS and YYNGEE. CDR3 nucleotide sequence: TGTGCCAGCAGCTTGGGACGGGGGGGAGTGGACACTGAAGCTTTCTTT. Its translation is CASSLGRGGVDTEAFF. The complete variable domain, with remaining parts taken from reference TRBV9 and TRBJ1-1, reads DSGVTQTPKHLITATGQRVTLRCSPRSGDLSVYWYQQSLDQGLQFLIQYYNGEERAKGNILERFSAQQFPDLHSELNLSSLELGDSALYFCASSLGRGGVDTEAFFGQGTRLTVV.

A single count supports this clone. V and J are TRBV19 and TRBJ1-1; possible D gene TRBD1, 5 bases. CDR1 LNHDA and CDR2 SQIVND come from the germline V gene (reference sequence). The CDR3 totals 12 residues. V lost 8 bases and J lost 11, with 18 bases in between. In DNA, the CDR3 is TGTGCCAGTCGGGGGGGACCCTCAGCGGCTTTCTTT. Translation gives CASRGGPSAAFF.